The rows below give T cell receptor beta chains drawn from one sample of a study of radiotherapy plus CTLA-4 blockade in lung cancer. Sequenced by immunoSEQ multiplex PCR; TCRdb stores in-frame clones only, minus some. This table has approximately 100,000 clones, 85% to 90% appearing once. This specimen was peripheral blood, taken from a patient treated with radiotherapy plus ipilimumab. The receptors were sampled from a human donor with non-small cell lung cancer that progressed on radiotherapy plus ipilimumab. Some clones in this sample may be carry-over from other donors' samples. CDR3s leave out the opening cysteine and the closing phenylalanine or tryptophan. The order of the fields is V gene, J gene, CDR3 protein.

v_gene: TRBV19; j_gene: TRBJ2-1; CDR3aa: ASSMEGAGYNEQF
v_gene: TRBV18; j_gene: TRBJ2-6; CDR3aa: ASSPLSGRGGAGANVLT
v_gene: TRBV18; j_gene: TRBJ2-7; CDR3aa: ASSPGQVSYEQY
v_gene: TRBV7-9; j_gene: TRBJ2-7; CDR3aa: ASSLAKGVPLSYEQY
v_gene: TRBV19; j_gene: TRBJ1-1; CDR3aa: ATPKGGAGTEAF
v_gene: TRBV19; j_gene: TRBJ2-1; CDR3aa: ASSMSGQILLI
v_gene: TRBV19; j_gene: TRBJ1-2; CDR3aa: ASSIDRGTGGTAGYT
v_gene: TRBV5-1; j_gene: TRBJ2-2; CDR3aa: ASSLGQEDTGELF
v_gene: TRBV7-8; j_gene: TRBJ2-1; CDR3aa: ASRNPAGLPFNEQF
v_gene: TRBV4-3; j_gene: TRBJ1-5; CDR3aa: ASSQYPDTNNQPQH
v_gene: TRBV18; j_gene: TRBJ1-4; CDR3aa: ASSPPGHLNEKLF
v_gene: TRBV7-2; j_gene: TRBJ2-7; CDR3aa: ASSLVGGLAGAYEQY
v_gene: TRBV2; j_gene: TRBJ2-7; CDR3aa: ASSVSRTSGGYEQY
v_gene: TRBV6-5; j_gene: TRBJ1-1; CDR3aa: ATARTHPNTEAF
v_gene: TRBV9; j_gene: TRBJ1-3; CDR3aa: ASSEGAGGATGNTIY
v_gene: TRBV15; j_gene: TRBJ2-1; CDR3aa: ATSRDNLGQGFNEQF
v_gene: TRBV10-3; j_gene: TRBJ2-7; CDR3aa: AISGALGPYEQY
v_gene: TRBV5-6; j_gene: TRBJ2-3; CDR3aa: ASSLVMGGHTDTQY
v_gene: TRBV2; j_gene: TRBJ2-5; CDR3aa: ATMTGGAPETQY
v_gene: TRBV5-6; j_gene: TRBJ2-3; CDR3aa: ASSLGVWGEDTQY
v_gene: TRBV4-3; j_gene: TRBJ1-5; CDR3aa: ASSQDAGQDQPQH
v_gene: TRBV2; j_gene: TRBJ2-2; CDR3aa: ASSEMGGNTGELF
v_gene: TRBV5-1; j_gene: TRBJ2-5; CDR3aa: ASSPTVSGETQY
v_gene: TRBV5-4; j_gene: TRBJ2-7; CDR3aa: ASSLSGREQY
v_gene: TRBV9; j_gene: TRBJ2-2; CDR3aa: ASSDAGGTIGELF
v_gene: TRBV7-2; j_gene: TRBJ1-1; CDR3aa: ASSPTFWETHTEAF
v_gene: TRBV27; j_gene: TRBJ2-7; CDR3aa: ASSSLAGNSYEQY